The clone carrying this TCR beta chain was found a few times. Its cognate antigen is unknown. Deletions cut 3 bases from V and 2 bases from J, with 13 bases between. This CDR3 comprises 15 residues. The germline V gene has CDR1 MGHRA and CDR2 YSYEKL. This sample stems from a study of T cell responses to AZD1222 COVID-19 vaccine. Study-wide findings and caveats: The sample set comprised mostly white British donors with more females, and clonal diversity was possibly underestimated. Vaccine-related CD4 TCRs covered spike, predominating at 160-218 and 743-854.

Measured with immunoSEQ multiplex PCR; TCRdb has only the in-frame clones, and not every one. The sample carries approximately 150,000 clones, about 90% recorded once. The V gene is TRBV4-1, the J gene TRBJ1-1; tentatively, D is TRBD1 (5 bases). This receptor was obtained from an adult who received the AZD1222 COVID-19 vaccine. This material consisted of peripheral blood, taken 28 days after the second AZD1222 dose. The DNA of the CDR3 is TGCGCCAGCAGCCAGTTCGGGCAGGGAAACACTGAAGCTTTCTTT. Translating gives CASSQFGQGNTEAFF.